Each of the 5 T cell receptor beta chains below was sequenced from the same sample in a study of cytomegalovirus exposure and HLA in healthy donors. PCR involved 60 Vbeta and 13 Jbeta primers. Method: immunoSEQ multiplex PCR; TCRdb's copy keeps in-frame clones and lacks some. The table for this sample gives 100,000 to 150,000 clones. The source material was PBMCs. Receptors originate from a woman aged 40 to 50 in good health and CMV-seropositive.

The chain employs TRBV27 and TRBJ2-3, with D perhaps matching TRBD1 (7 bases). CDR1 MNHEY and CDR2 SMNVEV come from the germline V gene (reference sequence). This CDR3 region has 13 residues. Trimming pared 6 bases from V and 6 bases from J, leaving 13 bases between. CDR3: CASSSGGTDTQYF. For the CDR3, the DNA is TGTGCCAGCAGCTCAGGGGGGACTGATACGCAGTATTTT.

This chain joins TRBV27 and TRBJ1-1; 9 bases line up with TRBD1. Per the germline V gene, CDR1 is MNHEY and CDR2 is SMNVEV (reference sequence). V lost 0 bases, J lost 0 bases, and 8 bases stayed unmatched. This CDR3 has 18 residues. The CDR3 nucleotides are TGTGCCAGCAGTTTATCGGGACAGGGCGCTCACATGAACACTGAAGCTTTCTTT. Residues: CASSLSGQGAHMNTEAFF.

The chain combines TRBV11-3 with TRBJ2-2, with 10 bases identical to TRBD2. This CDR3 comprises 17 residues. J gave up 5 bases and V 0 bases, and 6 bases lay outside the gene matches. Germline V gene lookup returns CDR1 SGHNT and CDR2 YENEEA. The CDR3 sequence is CASSLERLAGVTGELFF. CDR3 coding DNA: TGTGCCAGCAGCTTAGAACGGCTAGCGGGAGTTACCGGGGAGCTGTTTTTT.

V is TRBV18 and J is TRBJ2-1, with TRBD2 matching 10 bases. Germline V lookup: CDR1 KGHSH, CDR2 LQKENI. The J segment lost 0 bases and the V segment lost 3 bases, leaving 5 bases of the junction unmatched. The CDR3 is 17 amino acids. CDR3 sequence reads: CASSPLSSGSSYNEQFF. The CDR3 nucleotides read TGTGCCAGCTCACCCCTGTCTAGCGGGAGCTCCTACAATGAGCAGTTCTTC.

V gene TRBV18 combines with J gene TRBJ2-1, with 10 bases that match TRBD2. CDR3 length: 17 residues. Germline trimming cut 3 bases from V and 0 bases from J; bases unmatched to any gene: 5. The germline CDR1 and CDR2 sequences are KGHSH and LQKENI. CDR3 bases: TGTGCCAGCTCACCCCCTTCTAGCGGGAGCTCCTACAATGAGCAGTTCTTC. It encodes CASSPPSSGSSYNEQFF.